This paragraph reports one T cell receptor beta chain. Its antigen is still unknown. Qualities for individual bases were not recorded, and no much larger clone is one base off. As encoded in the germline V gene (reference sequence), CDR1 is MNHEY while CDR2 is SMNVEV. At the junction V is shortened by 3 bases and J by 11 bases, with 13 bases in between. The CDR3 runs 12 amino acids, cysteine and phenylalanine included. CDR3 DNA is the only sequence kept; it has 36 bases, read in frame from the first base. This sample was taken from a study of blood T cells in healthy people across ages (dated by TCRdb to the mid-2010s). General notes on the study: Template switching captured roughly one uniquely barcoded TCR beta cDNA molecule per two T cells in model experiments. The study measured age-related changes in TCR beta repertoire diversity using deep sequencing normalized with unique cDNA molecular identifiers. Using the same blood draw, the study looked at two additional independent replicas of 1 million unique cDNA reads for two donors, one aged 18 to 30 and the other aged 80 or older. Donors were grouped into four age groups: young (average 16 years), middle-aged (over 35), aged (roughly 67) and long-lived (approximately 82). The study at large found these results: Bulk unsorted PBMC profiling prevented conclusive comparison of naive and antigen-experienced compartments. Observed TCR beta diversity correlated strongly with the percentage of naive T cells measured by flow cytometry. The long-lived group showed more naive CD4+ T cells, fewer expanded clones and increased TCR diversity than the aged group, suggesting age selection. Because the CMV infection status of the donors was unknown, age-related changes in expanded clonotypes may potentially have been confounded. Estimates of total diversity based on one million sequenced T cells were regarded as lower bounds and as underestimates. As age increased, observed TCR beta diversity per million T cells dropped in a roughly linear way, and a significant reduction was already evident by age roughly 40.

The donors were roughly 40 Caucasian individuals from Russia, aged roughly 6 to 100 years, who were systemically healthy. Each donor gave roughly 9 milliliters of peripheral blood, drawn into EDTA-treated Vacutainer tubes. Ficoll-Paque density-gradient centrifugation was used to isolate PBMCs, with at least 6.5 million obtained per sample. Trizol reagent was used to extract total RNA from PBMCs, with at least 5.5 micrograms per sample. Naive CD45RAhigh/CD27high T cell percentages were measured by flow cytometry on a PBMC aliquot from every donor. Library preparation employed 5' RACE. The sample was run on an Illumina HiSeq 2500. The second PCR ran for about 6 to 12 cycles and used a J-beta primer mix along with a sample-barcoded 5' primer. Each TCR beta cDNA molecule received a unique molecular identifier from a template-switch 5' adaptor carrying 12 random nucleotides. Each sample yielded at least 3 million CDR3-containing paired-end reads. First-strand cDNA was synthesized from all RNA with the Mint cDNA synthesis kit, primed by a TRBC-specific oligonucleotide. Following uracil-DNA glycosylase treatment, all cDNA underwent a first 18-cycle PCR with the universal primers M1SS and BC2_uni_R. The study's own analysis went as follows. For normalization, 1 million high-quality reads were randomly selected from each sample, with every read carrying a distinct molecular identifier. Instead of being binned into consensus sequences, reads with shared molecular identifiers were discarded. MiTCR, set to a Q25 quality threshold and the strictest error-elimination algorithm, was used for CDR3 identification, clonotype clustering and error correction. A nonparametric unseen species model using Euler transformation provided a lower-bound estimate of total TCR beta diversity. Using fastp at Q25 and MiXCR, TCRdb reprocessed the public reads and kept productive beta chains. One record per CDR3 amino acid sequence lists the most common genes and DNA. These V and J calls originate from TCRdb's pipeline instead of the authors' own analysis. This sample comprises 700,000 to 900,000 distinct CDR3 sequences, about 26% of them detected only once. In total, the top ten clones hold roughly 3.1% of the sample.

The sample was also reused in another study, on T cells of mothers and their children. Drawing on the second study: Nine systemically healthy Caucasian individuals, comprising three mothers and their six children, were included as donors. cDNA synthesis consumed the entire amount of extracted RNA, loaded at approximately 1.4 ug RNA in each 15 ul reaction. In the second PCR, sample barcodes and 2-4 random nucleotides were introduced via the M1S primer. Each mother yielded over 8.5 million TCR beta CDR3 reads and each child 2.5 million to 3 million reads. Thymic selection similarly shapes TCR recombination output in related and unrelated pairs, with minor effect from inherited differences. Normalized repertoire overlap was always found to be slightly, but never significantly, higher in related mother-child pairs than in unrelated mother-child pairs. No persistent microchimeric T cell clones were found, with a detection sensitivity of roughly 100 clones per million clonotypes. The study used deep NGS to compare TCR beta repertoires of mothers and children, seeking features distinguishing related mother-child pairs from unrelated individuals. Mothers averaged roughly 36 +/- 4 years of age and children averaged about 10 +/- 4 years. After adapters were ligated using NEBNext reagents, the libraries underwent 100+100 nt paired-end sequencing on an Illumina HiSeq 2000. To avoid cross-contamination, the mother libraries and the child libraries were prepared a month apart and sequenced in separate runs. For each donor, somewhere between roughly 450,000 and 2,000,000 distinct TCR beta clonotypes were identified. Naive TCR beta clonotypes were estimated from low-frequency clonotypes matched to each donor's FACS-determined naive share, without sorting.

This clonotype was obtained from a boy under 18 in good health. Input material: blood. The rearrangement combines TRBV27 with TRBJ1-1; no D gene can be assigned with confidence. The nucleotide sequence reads TGTGCCAGCAGTTTGGGGTGGCTCTGGGCTTTCTTT. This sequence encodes CASSLGWLWAFF.